The T cell receptor beta chain described here comes from a study of cytotoxic CD8 clonotypes in ibrutinib-treated CLL (dated by TCRdb to about 2021). About the study as a whole: The cohort was composed of 11 relapsed/refractory and around 14 treatment-naive patients; IGHV unmutated status was identified in fewer than 18 patients. Every remission and progressive disease sample was obtained while ibrutinib was still being received by the patients. Response samples were obtained after a median of around eleven months of treatment, with a range of roughly 6 to 36 months. Cryopreserved peripheral blood mononuclear cells were obtained prior to treatment, at the time of response, and at either disease progression or sustained remission. An average of about 250,000 productive templates and tens of thousands of productive rearrangements was obtained per sample. Partial responses were observed in about 25 patients and complete responses in 2; after a median follow-up of 68 months, remission was maintained in approximately 14 patients and progression was observed in 12. Longitudinal samples were available for about 30% of the roughly 86 trial participants. Study-wide conclusions, independent of this receptor: Sustained-remission and progressing patients did not have matched sampling times, and lymph node repertoires were not examined. Public clonotypes were rare and either shrank or stayed stable during treatment, and the rise in clonality at ibrutinib response reflected expansion of private clonotypes. Baseline clonality was found to be higher than that of age-matched healthy donors and was strongly correlated with circulating CD8+ T-cell counts. Clonality rose at ibrutinib response, remained stable during sustained remission, and dropped back toward baseline at progression.

On this clone: No antigen is known for it. There are no base qualities to consult, and no much larger clone falls within one base.

The CDR3, cysteine through phenylalanine, is 17 amino acids long. The DNA shown is the 51-base CDR3, in frame from base 1. The trim is 3 bases for V and 0 bases for J, with a gap of 15 bases between the germline ends. Based on the germline V gene, the CDR1 and CDR2 sequences are SGDLS and YYNGEE. On a MiSeq, deep resolution sequencing aimed for a depth between 1 in 1 million and 1 in 200,000 T cells, with each clonotype covered approximately 9.2x on average. TCR beta libraries were generated with the immunoSEQ hsTCRB Kit. The original pipeline was this. Data were analyzed with ImmunoSEQ Data Assistant and ImmunoSEQ Analyzer, with V, D and J genes assigned per IMGT definitions. Clonality, with values ranging from 0 to 1, was calculated as one minus the normalized Shannon entropy of productive rearrangement frequencies. Public clonotype analysis was restricted to overrepresented clonotypes comprising at least 0.05% of each patient's repertoire. About a dozen repertoires from age-matched healthy donors, obtained from immuneACCESS, served as clonality controls. TCRdb stores this immuneACCESS table with in-frame sequences only. Part of the clones is absent; in the studies checked, under half of the shortfall reflects unresolved V genes, and no reason is known for the rest. V, J and clone size derive from that table, while D and trimming were established from the DNA sequence. The sample table shows 130,000 or so clones, and around 77% are seen once. The top ten clones comprise 25% to 30% of the sample.

Taken with the paper, the label for time point translates to: approximately twelve months on ibrutinib. For TCR beta library preparation, approximately 2 micrograms of genomic DNA were isolated from cryopreserved PBMCs. Longitudinal blood samples from CLL patients on ibrutinib monotherapy were analyzed using high-throughput TCR beta sequencing. The patients took part in an open-label, single-center phase 2 trial of ibrutinib monotherapy. Sample: PBMCs, taken after 12 months of ibrutinib treatment. This receptor was identified in a human donor with chronic lymphocytic leukemia. Recombination linked TRBV9 to TRBJ2-2, with a weak D call of TRBD2 (6 bases match). The DNA sequence is TGTGCCAGCAGCGAGCCTCGGGACTTACCGAACACCGGGGAGCTGTTTTTT. Translated, this is CASSEPRDLPNTGELFF.